This T cell receptor (beta chain) comes out of a study of blood T cells in healthy people across ages. Alongside a J-beta primer mix, a sample-barcoded 5' primer served in a second PCR lasting about 7 to 12 cycles. Through a template-switch adaptor with 12 random nucleotides, each cDNA molecule received a tag. TCRdb called the 5' RACE reads again in MiXCR, with one record for every CDR3 protein. Among 630,000 or so distinct CDR3 sequences listed, around 31% were seen once. There are 15 residues in the CDR3. From germline, CDR1 is SGHVS and CDR2 FNYEAQ. V lost 4 bases and J lost 4; bases outside the gene matches: 6. Each donor supplied roughly 10 milliliters of peripheral blood. This clonotype was counted a few times.

Sequenced sample: blood. The V and J genes are TRBV7-6 and TRBJ2-1; 8 positions match TRBD2. This clonotype was sampled from a woman of 80 years or more in good health. The CDR3 DNA reads as TGTGCCAGCAGCTCGGGGGGGGGCGATTACAATGAGCAGTTCTTC. It yields the protein CASSSGGGDYNEQFF.